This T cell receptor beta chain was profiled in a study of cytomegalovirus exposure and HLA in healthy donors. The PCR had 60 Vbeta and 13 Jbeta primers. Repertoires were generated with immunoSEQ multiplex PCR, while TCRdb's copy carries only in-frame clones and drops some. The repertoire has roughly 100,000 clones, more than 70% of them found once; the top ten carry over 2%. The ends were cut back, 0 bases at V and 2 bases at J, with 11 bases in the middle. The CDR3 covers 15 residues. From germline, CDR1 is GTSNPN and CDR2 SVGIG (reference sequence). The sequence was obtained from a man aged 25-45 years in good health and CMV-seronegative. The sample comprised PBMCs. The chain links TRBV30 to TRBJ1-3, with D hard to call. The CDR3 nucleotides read TGTGCCTGGAGTGTTAACTTACTCCCTGGAAACACCATATATTTT. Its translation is CAWSVNLLPGNTIYF. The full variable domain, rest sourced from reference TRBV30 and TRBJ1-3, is SQTIHQWPATLVQPVGSPLSLECTVEGTSNPNLYWYRQAAGRGLQLLFYSVGIGQISSEVPQNLSASRPQDRQFILSSKKLLLSDSGFYLCAWSVNLLPGNTIYFGEGSWLTVV.